A selection of T cell receptor beta chains follows, all from one sample in a study of vaccination and CD4 T cells after COVID-19. TCRdb independently ran MiXCR on the PCR reads; one entry per CDR3 protein. This sample carries approximately 12,000 distinct CDR3 sequences, 20% of them seen once, and the ten largest clones take around an eighth. These receptors' targets are unknown. This sample comprised CD4+ T cells from blood, cultured in vitro, obtained before SARS-CoV-2 vaccination. These receptors came from a human donor who received a COVID-19 vaccine. Both conserved end residues are part of each CDR3.

j_call v_call cdr3_aa
TRBJ2-7 TRBV21-1 CASSKEGGRSYEQYF
TRBJ2-7 TRBV2 CASSALAGAGRTLYEQYF
TRBJ2-3 TRBV30 CAWSPRTTDTQYF
TRBJ2-1 TRBV2 CASRTLSGGKFF
TRBJ2-1 TRBV18 CASSPFRSRDNEQFF
TRBJ2-1 TRBV20-1 CSARPGGIRNEQFF
TRBJ1-2 TRBV21-1 CAFTGGSYGYTF
TRBJ1-5 TRBV6-1 CASSQLPRGAQPQHF
TRBJ2-7 TRBV6-1 CASSEAGAVSSYEQYF
TRBJ2-3 TRBV5-4 CASSSLEGRSDTQYF
TRBJ2-5 TRBV5-1 CASSLTGYQETQYF
TRBJ1-1 TRBV5-1 CTSSLDRATNTEAFF
TRBJ2-7 TRBV19 CASSIGDRGIYEQYF
TRBJ2-5 TRBV19 CASSIFPTRGMEETQYF
TRBJ1-2 TRBV7-2 CASSPGGRANYGYTF
TRBJ1-6 TRBV7-8 CASSLESVIDRVHNSPLHF
TRBJ1-6 TRBV7-9 CASSLGQGYSPLHF
TRBJ2-1 TRBV10-3 CAISEGTSGGSSYNEQFF
TRBJ1-1 TRBV2 CASTSPGMNTEAFF
TRBJ2-3 TRBV24-1 CATSDAVLVTDTQYF
TRBJ2-5 TRBV20-1 CSARAGLAGRETQYF
TRBJ1-4 TRBV19 CASMPGQGNEKLFF
TRBJ1-1 TRBV6-1 CASSRTGLSEAFF
TRBJ1-2 TRBV2 CVSRGFVGYTF
TRBJ1-1 TRBV5-8 CASSTPGTGALNTEAFF
TRBJ2-7 TRBV29-1 CSARGQEPTEQYF
TRBJ2-3 TRBV27 CASRDQFSTDTQYF
TRBJ1-1 TRBV20-1 CSARNQGSNTEAFF
TRBJ2-5 TRBV20-1 CSARVIAGTFGETQYF
TRBJ1-1 TRBV12-5 CASGLVRQANTEAFF